One sample yielded the 20 T cell receptor beta chains listed below, sequenced in a study of shared clonotypes between healthy human individuals. The protocol was immunoSEQ multiplex PCR, while the TCRdb copy is restricted to in-frame clones and leaves out a portion. This table holds some 530,000 clones, approximately 81% found once. Material for sequencing was PBMCs. Source of these receptors: a woman in her thirties or forties in good health. Some clones in this sample may be carry-over from other donors' samples.

V gene TRBV11-2 combines with J gene TRBJ2-7; a weak D match, TRBD2 (7 bases). The CDR3 contains 14 residues. Trimming shortened V by 5 bases and J by 6 bases, and 17 bases separated the two germline ends. CDR1 and CDR2 from the germline V gene are SGHAT and FQNNGV. The CDR3 coding sequence is TGTGCCAGCAGCCCTTGGGGGGGGGCTGGCGAGCAGTACTTC. Protein product: CASSPWGGAGEQYF.

Turning to this clone: A much larger clone lies a single base off, so this may be a read error. Other DNA sequences of this sample code for an identical CDR3. The chain employs TRBV11-3 and TRBJ2-7; D possibly corresponds to TRBD2 (6 bases). Deletions cut 4 bases from V and 4 bases from J, with 8 bases between. The CDR3 has 12 amino acids. Per germline, CDR1 SGHNT and CDR2 YENEEA. The CDR3 DNA sequence: TGTGCCAGCAGCTCCGGGACTTACGAGCAGTACTTC. Translating gives CASSSGTYEQYF.

This sequence joins TRBV6-5 and TRBJ2-5; D gene uncertain. The length of the CDR3 is 14 residues. CDR1 is MNHEY and CDR2 is SVGAGI in the germline V gene. V dropped 0 bases and J dropped 2 bases, with 7 bases sitting between them. In DNA, the CDR3 is TGTGCCAGCAGTTACTCACCAATTCAAGAGACCCAGTACTTC. This encodes CASSYSPIQETQYF.

Here the CDR3 DNA reads TGTGCCAGCAGCTTACTTGGAGATACGCAGTATTTT. It encodes CASSLLGDTQYF. The genes are TRBV7-9 and TRBJ2-3; D ambiguous. CDR3 size: 12 residues. Trimming cost V 2 bases and J 5 bases, with 5 bases left between them. The germline V gene encodes CDR1 SEHNR and CDR2 FQNEAQ (reference sequence).

The CDR3 region is CASSLAGGISGNTIYF. The CDR3 nucleotides are TGCGCCAGCAGCTTAGCGGGTGGGATCTCTGGAAACACCATATATTTT. The chain links TRBV5-1 to TRBJ1-3, with D uncertain. In germline, CDR1 is SGHRS, CDR2 YFSETQ. The CDR3 contains 16 residues. The V end was cut by 2 bases, the J end by 0 bases, with 12 bases between.

The V call is TRBV6-5, the J call TRBJ1-4; weak D call: TRBD1 (5 bases). Trimming shortened V by 7 bases and J by 3 bases, and 9 bases separated the two germline ends. This CDR3 is 13 amino acids long. Germline CDR1 and CDR2: MNHEY and SVGAGI. The CDR3 nucleotides read TGTGCCAGCATGCAGGGCTCTAATGAAAAACTGTTTTTT. This translates into CASMQGSNEKLFF.

The V and J genes are TRBV28 and TRBJ2-5; no clear D. Trimming pared 7 bases from V and 5 bases from J, leaving 14 bases between. From germline, CDR1 is MDHEN and CDR2 SYDVKM. The length of the CDR3 is 13 residues. The CDR3, as DNA: TGTGCCAGCATAGGAAGGCCGCGGGAGACCCAGTACTTC. It yields the protein CASIGRPRETQYF.

Concerning this clone: A read error likely explains this, since a far larger clone differs by one base. The chain employs TRBV10-2 and TRBJ2-5; no clear D gene. Deletions cut 4 bases from V and 7 bases from J, with 16 bases between. The CDR3 has 14 amino acids. Germline loops: CDR1 WSHSY, CDR2 SAAADI. CDR3 protein: CASSVNRRDGTQYF. CDR3 sequence (DNA): TGCGCCAGCAGTGTCAACCGGCGAGATGGGACCCAGTACTTC.

Points on this clone: A single base is all that separates this from a far larger clone, so a read error is likely. The chain is built from TRBV6-5 and TRBJ2-7, with D uncertain. The germline gives CDR1 MNHEY, CDR2 SVGAGI. The length of the CDR3 is 12 residues. V was shortened by 11 bases and J by 4 bases, with 15 bases between the two germline ends. The chain's CDR3 is CARAPGMYEQYF. The DNA of the CDR3 is TGTGCCCGCGCGCCAGGTATGTACGAGCAGTACTTC.

The chain has TRBV9 and TRBJ2-7, with 7 bases that match TRBD2. The V segment lost 3 bases and the J segment 4 bases; nucleotides outside the gene matches: 13. This CDR3 region has 16 residues. Germline-derived CDR1 and CDR2 are SGDLS and YYNGEE. The CDR3 here is CASSARGDSWLYEQYF. The DNA of the CDR3 is TGTGCCAGCAGCGCCCGGGGGGATAGCTGGTTATACGAGCAGTACTTC.

The J gene is TRBJ2-5, the V gene TRBV27; no reliable D call. Germline CDR1 reads MNHEY; CDR2 reads SMNVEV (reference sequence). This CDR3 contains 14 residues. Deletions cut 3 bases from V and 1 base from J, with 9 bases between. The DNA of the CDR3 is TGTGCCAGCAGTTTCAGACAATTCCAAGAGACCCAGTACTTC. The encoded protein is CASSFRQFQETQYF.

A note on this clone: This is likely an artifact of a read error, given a far larger clone one base away. Other DNA variants within this sample encode the same CDR3. V usage is TRBV6-1 and J usage is TRBJ1-2; no clear D gene. The length of the CDR3 is 14 residues. Germline loops: CDR1 MNHNS, CDR2 SASEGT. The DNA of the CDR3 is TGTGCCAGCAGTGAAGCGGCTGACGCCCTTGGCTATACCTTC. Its translation is CASSEAADALGYTF.

This clone was counted once. The V and J genes are TRBV5-4 and TRBJ2-2; TRBD2 matches at 11 bases. Trimming removed 4 bases from V and 0 bases from J; junction bases left unmatched: 2. CDR3 length: 16 amino acids. Germline CDR1 reads SGHNT; CDR2 reads YYREEE (reference sequence). The CDR3 is CASSAGLAANTGELFF. The CDR3 DNA follows: TGTGCCAGCAGCGCGGGACTAGCGGCGAACACCGGGGAGCTGTTTTTT.

This clone has only one observation. The J gene is TRBJ2-7, the V gene TRBV11-2; no firm D call. The CDR3 covers 15 residues. Germline V gene lookup returns CDR1 SGHAT and CDR2 FQNNGV. Trimming removed 1 base at V and 3 bases at J, with 13 bases between. The CDR3 bases are TGTGCCAGCAGCTTAGGAGACCCTCTGGGCTACGAGCAGTACTTC. Amino acids: CASSLGDPLGYEQYF.

The chain has TRBV5-4 and TRBJ1-2; TRBD1 aligns across 8 bases. The CDR3 covers 14 residues. After removal of 0 bases from V and 8 bases from J, the junction contained 6 bases not matched to a gene. Germline V gene lookup returns CDR1 SGHNT and CDR2 YYREEE (reference sequence). CDR3 loop: CASSLDGRGQGYTF. The CDR3 DNA is TGTGCCAGCAGCTTGGATGGCAGGGGGCAAGGCTACACCTTC.

This chain uses TRBV5-1 with TRBJ1-2; TRBD1 aligns across 8 bases. Germline V gene data show CDR1 as SGHRS and CDR2 as YFSETQ. V was clipped by 1 base and J by 7 bases; unmatched bases: 6. CDR3 length: 14 residues. CDR3 DNA: TGCGCCAGCAGCTTGTCCCAGGGGGCCGGTGGCTACACCTTC. It specifies CASSLSQGAGGYTF.

On this clone: The same CDR3 arises from other DNA sequences in this sample as well. The chain joins TRBV19 to TRBJ2-2; the D gene is possibly TRBD2 (6 bases). V was trimmed by 3 bases and J by 5 bases, leaving 7 bases between them. Germline values: CDR1 LNHDA, CDR2 SQIVND (reference sequence). The CDR3 consists of 13 residues. The CDR3 nucleotides are TGTGCCAGTAGTATCGGGGGAACCGGGGAGCTGTTTTTT. It codes for CASSIGGTGELFF.

The rearrangement joins TRBV5-8 to TRBJ1-1; 9 nucleotides line up with TRBD1. The V segment lost 4 bases and the J segment 1 base; nucleotides outside the gene matches: 5. Germline V lookup: CDR1 SGHTS, CDR2 YDEGEE. This CDR3 contains 15 residues. This CDR3 reads CASSPYRGRNTEAFF. The CDR3 coding sequence is TGTGCCAGCAGCCCGTACAGGGGGCGGAACACTGAAGCTTTCTTT.

The chain combines TRBV7-2 with TRBJ2-5; 11 bases map to TRBD2. The germline gives CDR1 SGHTA, CDR2 FQGNSA. This CDR3 is 15 amino acids long. V lost 3 bases to trimming and J lost 4 bases; unmatched junction nucleotides: 4. CDR3 DNA: TGTGCCAGCAGCTTCAGTCTAGCGGGAGGAGAGACCCAGTACTTC. As protein: CASSFSLAGGETQYF.

This clone was counted once. The chain combines TRBV2 with TRBJ1-2, with 8 nucleotides matching TRBD1. The germline V gene encodes CDR1 SNHLY and CDR2 FYNNEI. This CDR3 region has 14 residues. With V trimmed by 6 bases and J by 4 bases, 7 bases remained unmatched. CDR3 region: CASRMTGAGYGYTF. Written as DNA, the CDR3 is TGTGCCAGCAGAATGACAGGGGCCGGCTATGGCTACACCTTC. The full variable domain, with the rest looked up from reference TRBV2 and TRBJ1-2, is EPEVTQTPSHQVTQMGQEVILRCVPISNHLYFYWYRQILGQKVEFLVSFYNNEISEKSEIFDDQFSVERPDGSNFTLKIRSTKLEDSAMYFCASRMTGAGYGYTFGSGTRLTVV.